The entry below describes one T cell receptor (beta chain). The target antigen is unknown. The sample belongs to a study of CD8+ T cells in alopecia areata. The overall study: Each day, treated patients took oral tofacitinib twice, at 5 to 10 mg per dose. For treated patients, severity scores reflected the percentage of scalp area affected.

RNA was isolated and reverse transcribed to cDNA, the sequencing template. Clones were sequenced by immunoSEQ multiplex PCR, and TCRdb holds only the in-frame ones, with some missing. The sample contains around 150,000 clones, 50% to 65% of which appear only once. Treatment of the sample: oral pan-JAK inhibitor, 5-10 mg twice daily. Trimming at V came to 0 bases and at J to 8 bases, leaving 7 bases not matched to a gene. The CDR3 is 16 amino acids. Germline CDR1 is MGHRA and CDR2 is YSYEKL. General study findings and limits: Lesional tissue from the scalp (especially in alopecia totalis/universalis) showed higher clonality than normal scalp. Tofacitinib significantly decreased scalp clonality and expanded CD8+ clones among top 100.

Specimen: CD4+ T cells sorted from blood, collected at week 24, from a patient treated with tofacitinib. The origin of this receptor is a human donor with alopecia areata. The rearrangement uses TRBV4-1 and TRBJ2-1; 10 bases fit TRBD2. CDR3 sequence reads: CASSQDPSGGAHEQFF. For the CDR3, the DNA is TGCGCCAGCAGCCAAGATCCGAGCGGGGGGGCCCATGAGCAGTTCTTC.